This is a list of T cell receptor beta chains from one sample in a study of blood T cell repertoires in COVID-19. Using immunoSEQ multiplex PCR, the repertoire was profiled, and TCRdb retains in-frame clones only, with some absent. The sample has 380,000 or so clones, 89% seen once. Input material: peripheral blood. These receptors were taken from a man aged 35 to 55 with acute or convalescent COVID-19. Each CDR3 is given with its conserved first and last residue. D genes are given only for firm matches. Part of the rows lack a size; the others show once, few, many or a class for expanded clones.

J gene	D gene	V gene	clone size	CDR3 protein	CDR3 DNA
TRBJ1-4	TRBD1	TRBV18	-	CASSPDRGYANEKLFF	TGTGCCAGCTCACCGGACAGGGGTTATGCTAATGAAAAACTGTTTTTT
TRBJ2-7	-	TRBV12-3/TRBV12-4	-	CASSSSAYEQYF	TGTGCCAGCAGTTCTAGCGCCTACGAGCAGTACTTC
TRBJ2-1	-	TRBV6-5	-	CASSLRELYNEQFF	TGTGCCAGCAGCCTAAGGGAGCTATACAATGAGCAGTTCTTC
TRBJ2-3	TRBD1	TRBV12-5	-	CASGSIRQGASTDTQYF	TGTGCTAGTGGTTCAATCCGACAGGGGGCAAGCACAGATACGCAGTATTTT
TRBJ2-1	-	TRBV6-6	-	CASSYFRDEQFF	TGTGCCAGCAGTTACTTTCGGGATGAGCAGTTCTTC
TRBJ1-2	TRBD1	TRBV6-2/TRBV6-3	-	CASSYFTYFEQGTNYGYTF	TGTGCCAGCAGTTACTTTACTTACTTCGAACAGGGGACTAACTATGGCTACACCTTC
TRBJ1-1	-	TRBV5-4	-	CATKEGMNTEAFF	TGTGCCACCAAAGAGGGCATGAACACTGAAGCTTTCTTT
TRBJ2-7	TRBD2	TRBV10-1	-	CASSVSGTNSYEQYF	TGCGCCAGCAGTGTGTCCGGGACTAACTCCTACGAGCAGTACTTC
TRBJ2-7	TRBD1	TRBV7-8	-	CASRGLDRSYEQYF	TGTGCCAGCAGAGGACTGGACAGGAGCTACGAGCAGTACTTC
TRBJ2-7	-	TRBV5-4	few	CASSLAGQGGYEQYF	TGTGCCAGCAGCTTGGCCGGACAGGGAGGGTACGAGCAGTACTTC
TRBJ2-1	-	TRBV27	-	CASSLGLTIYNEQFF	TGTGCCAGCAGTTTAGGTCTAACTATCTACAATGAGCAGTTCTTC
TRBJ2-7	TRBD2	TRBV27	-	CASSRAGTSGGPTYEQYF	TGTGCCAGCAGCCGCGCCGGGACTAGCGGGGGACCCACCTACGAGCAGTACTTC
TRBJ1-1	TRBD1	TRBV6-4	-	CASRAAGGTEAFF	TGTGCCAGCAGGGCTGCAGGGGGCACTGAAGCTTTCTTT
TRBJ1-2	TRBD1	TRBV28	-	CASRKGQGIANYGYTF	TGTGCCAGCAGGAAGGGACAGGGGATCGCTAACTATGGCTACACCTTC
TRBJ1-5	TRBD1	TRBV5-1	-	CASSLGQGDQPQHF	TGCGCCAGCAGCTTGGGCCAGGGGGATCAGCCCCAGCATTTT
TRBJ2-3	TRBD1	TRBV7-3	-	CASSYLGGQGTDTQYF	TGTGCCAGCAGCTATCTCGGGGGACAGGGGACAGATACGCAGTATTTT
TRBJ1-4	-	TRBV7-9	-	CASSQGTLKTNEKLFF	TGTGCCAGCAGCCAGGGGACATTAAAAACTAATGAAAAACTGTTTTTT
TRBJ2-7	TRBD1	TRBV28	once	CASSPWTGGDSYEQYF	TGTGCCAGCAGTCCCTGGACAGGGGGGGACTCCTACGAGCAGTACTTC
TRBJ2-1	TRBD2	TRBV19	once	CASRQTSGVANEQFF	TGTGCCAGTAGACAGACTAGCGGGGTAGCCAATGAGCAGTTCTTC
TRBJ2-7	TRBD1	TRBV5-1	many	CASSSNTGAGYEQYF	TGCGCCAGCAGCTCTAATACAGGGGCAGGGTACGAGCAGTACTTC
TRBJ2-5	TRBD1	TRBV7-2	-	CASSSTPGQEETQYF	TGTGCCAGCAGCTCAACCCCGGGACAGGAAGAGACCCAGTACTTC
TRBJ1-1	TRBD1	TRBV28	-	CASSPAGQSNTEAFF	TGTGCCAGCAGTCCTGCGGGACAGTCGAACACTGAAGCTTTCTTT
TRBJ1-2	TRBD1	TRBV28	-	CASSSGDRGGYTF	TGTGCCAGCAGCTCCGGGGACAGGGGTGGCTACACCTTC
TRBJ1-1	-	TRBV28	-	CASSFRLLNTEAFF	TGTGCCAGCAGTTTTAGACTCTTGAACACTGAAGCTTTCTTT
TRBJ2-3	-	TRBV6-4	-	CASSDSGGGTDTQYF	TGTGCCAGCAGTGACTCTGGGGGCGGCACAGATACGCAGTATTTT
TRBJ1-6	-	TRBV28	-	CASSDRGGNSPLHF	TGTGCCAGCAGCGACCGTGGGGGGAATTCACCCCTCCACTTT
TRBJ2-5	TRBD2	TRBV7-2	-	CASSLGQSGGPQETQYF	TGTGCCAGCAGCTTAGGACAATCGGGGGGACCCCAAGAGACCCAGTACTTC
TRBJ1-1	TRBD1	TRBV19	-	CASSIVQGGTEAFF	TGTGCCAGTAGTATAGTTCAGGGGGGCACTGAAGCTTTCTTT
TRBJ2-2	-	TRBV27	-	CASSLKAVRELFF	TGTGCCAGCAGCCTCAAGGCGGTACGGGAGCTGTTTTTT
TRBJ1-6	-	TRBV18	-	CASSPSGSESPLHF	TGTGCCAGCTCACCATCGGGGTCCGAATCACCCCTCCACTTT
TRBJ2-7	TRBD2	TRBV29-1	-	CSVEGRGLADSYEQYF	TGCAGCGTTGAAGGACGAGGGCTAGCGGACTCCTACGAGCAGTACTTC
TRBJ1-1	-	TRBV9	-	CASSVDLETEAFF	TGTGCCAGCAGCGTAGACTTGGAGACTGAAGCTTTCTTT
TRBJ1-5	TRBD1	TRBV7-9	-	CASSSGQGANQPQHF	TGTGCCAGCAGCTCGGGACAGGGGGCAAATCAGCCCCAGCATTTT
TRBJ1-4	TRBD1	TRBV3-1/TRBV3-2	few	CASSGQQGREKLFF	TGTGCCAGCAGCGGTCAACAGGGGAGGGAAAAACTGTTTTTT
TRBJ2-1	TRBD2	TRBV9	-	CASSAAGTSGANEQFF	TGTGCCAGCAGCGCGGCCGGGACTAGCGGGGCCAATGAGCAGTTCTTC
TRBJ1-3	-	TRBV29-1	-	CSFTPGVLASGNTIYF	TGCAGCTTTACCCCAGGGGTTCTCGCCTCTGGAAACACCATATATTTT
TRBJ1-5	-	TRBV27	-	CASSFSPGGNQPQHF	TGTGCCAGCAGTTTCTCCCCGGGGGGGAATCAGCCCCAGCATTTT
TRBJ1-2	TRBD1	TRBV29-1	-	CSVEPQGARGYTF	TGCAGCGTTGAACCACAGGGGGCGCGTGGCTACACCTTC
TRBJ2-5	TRBD2	TRBV15	once	CATTSGLARPETQYF	TGTGCCACCACTTCCGGACTAGCCCGCCCAGAGACCCAGTACTTC
TRBJ1-2	TRBD1	TRBV30	once	CAWSAGTGSNGYTF	TGTGCCTGGAGTGCCGGGACAGGGAGCAATGGCTACACCTTC
TRBJ1-5	-	TRBV6-4	few	CASSDGGDQPQHF	TGTGCCAGCAGTGACGGGGGGGATCAGCCCCAGCATTTT
TRBJ2-7	-	TRBV28	-	CASSSPAGASYEQYF	TGTGCCAGCAGTAGCCCGGCAGGGGCCTCCTACGAGCAGTACTTC
TRBJ1-3	-	TRBV5-4	once	CASSLGPGGGNTIYF	TGTGCCAGCAGCTTGGGGCCGGGTGGTGGAAACACCATATATTTT
TRBJ2-3	-	TRBV7-6	few	CASSLTAESTDTQYF	TGTGCCAGCAGCTTAACGGCGGAAAGCACAGATACGCAGTATTTT
TRBJ2-1	-	TRBV5-1	once	CASSLSGVPSYNEQFF	TGCGCCAGCAGCTTGTCGGGGGTTCCCTCCTACAATGAGCAGTTCTTC
TRBJ2-3	-	TRBV7-9	-	CASSPRDTQYF	TGTGCCAGCAGCCCGAGAGATACGCAGTATTTT
TRBJ1-1	TRBD1	TRBV2	-	CASSPGTGNAEAFF	TGTGCCAGCAGTCCCGGGACAGGGAACGCTGAAGCTTTCTTT
TRBJ2-5	TRBD1	TRBV18	-	CASSPGQGYGTQYF	TGTGCCAGCTCACCAGGACAGGGGTATGGGACCCAGTACTTC
TRBJ1-2	-	TRBV27	-	CASSFSGGYGYTF	TGTGCCAGCAGTTTCAGCGGGGGCTATGGCTACACCTTC
TRBJ2-3	-	TRBV19	once	CASTSISRGLSTDTQYF	TGTGCCAGTACCTCTATTTCCCGGGGTCTAAGCACAGATACGCAGTATTTT
TRBJ2-5	-	TRBV30	-	CAWSVLKGETQYF	TGTGCCTGGAGTGTCCTGAAGGGGGAGACCCAGTACTTC
TRBJ1-2	TRBD1	TRBV19	-	CASSTRTGRGINYGYTF	TGTGCCAGTAGTACGCGGACAGGGCGAGGGATCAACTATGGCTACACCTTC
TRBJ1-2	TRBD1	TRBV6-5	-	CASRKPSTGGYGYTF	TGTGCCAGCCGCAAACCTTCGACAGGGGGCTATGGCTACACCTTC
TRBJ2-3	-	TRBV13	-	CASSLLRQGMWDTQYF	TGTGCCAGCAGCTTATTACGGCAGGGGATGTGGGATACGCAGTATTTT
TRBJ2-3	TRBD2	TRBV5-1	-	CASSARGGPGDTQYF	TGCGCCAGCAGCGCACGGGGGGGCCCCGGAGATACGCAGTATTTT
TRBJ1-4	-	TRBV2	-	CASSVQGVANEKLFF	TGTGCCAGCAGTGTACAGGGTGTTGCTAATGAAAAACTGTTTTTT